This T cell receptor (beta chain) was retrieved from a study of shared clonotypes between healthy human individuals. Assay: immunoSEQ multiplex PCR; the TCRdb copy retains only in-frame clones and omits some. The table lists roughly 700,000 clones, around 90% of them singletons, with roughly 36% in the top ten. The V end lost 6 bases, the J end lost 2 bases, and 20 bases lay between the germline ends. The CDR3 has 16 residues. Germline CDR1 and CDR2: MNHEY and SMNVEV (reference sequence). The origin of this receptor is a man in his late teens or twenties in good health. Some clones in this sample may be carry-over from other donors' samples. The rearrangement joins TRBV27 to TRBJ2-7; the D gene could be TRBD1 or TRBD2 (5 bases each). The sequencing sample was made of memory CD8+ T cells from PBMCs. Subset denoted: CD45RO+ cells pooled with CCR7-negative TemRA cells. As DNA, the CDR3 is TGTGCCAGCAGAGCCGCCGGGGCCAGAGCAGCCTACGAGCAGTACTTC. The encoded protein is CASRAAGARAAYEQYF.